This T cell receptor beta chain derives from a study of radiotherapy plus CTLA-4 blockade in lung cancer. Background on the study: Objective response was observed in roughly a sixth of patients, and disease control in roughly 33%.

The assay was immunoSEQ multiplex PCR, and TCRdb's table has in-frame clones only and misses some. The table has tens of thousands of clones, roughly three quarters seen once. As for this clone: Antigen specificity is unknown.

Study results and limitations: How blood T cell clones changed early, along with interferon-beta, reportedly forecast response best.

CDR3 length: 10 amino acids. V was clipped by 7 bases and J by 6 bases, with 7 bases between them. From germline, CDR1 is MDHEN and CDR2 SYDVKM. This clonotype originated in a human donor with non-small cell lung cancer that progressed on radiotherapy plus ipilimumab. The genes are TRBV28 and TRBJ2-7, with a possible D match to TRBD2 (5 bases). The input for sequencing was peripheral blood, taken from a patient treated with radiotherapy plus ipilimumab. The CDR3 DNA is TGTGCCAGCAAGGGAGTCGAGCAGTACTTC. As protein: CASKGVEQYF.